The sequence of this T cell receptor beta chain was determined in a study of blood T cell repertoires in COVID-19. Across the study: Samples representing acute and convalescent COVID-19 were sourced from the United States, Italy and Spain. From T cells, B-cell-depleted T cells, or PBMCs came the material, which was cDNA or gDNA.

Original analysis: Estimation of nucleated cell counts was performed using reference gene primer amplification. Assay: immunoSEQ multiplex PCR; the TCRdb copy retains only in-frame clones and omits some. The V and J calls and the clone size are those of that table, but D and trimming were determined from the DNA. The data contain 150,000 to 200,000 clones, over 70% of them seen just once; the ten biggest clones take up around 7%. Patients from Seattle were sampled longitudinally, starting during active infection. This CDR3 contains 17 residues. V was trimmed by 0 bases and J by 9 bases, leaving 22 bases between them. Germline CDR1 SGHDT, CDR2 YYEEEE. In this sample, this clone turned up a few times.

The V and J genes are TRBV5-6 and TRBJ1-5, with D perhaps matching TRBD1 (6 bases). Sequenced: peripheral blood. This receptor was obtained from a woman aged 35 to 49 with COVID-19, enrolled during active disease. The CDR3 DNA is TGTGCCAGCAGCTTGGCCCGGGGGGCTATAAAGATGCGGCCCCAGCATTTT. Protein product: CASSLARGAIKMRPQHF.